The T cell receptor (beta chain) described here comes from a study of patients and donors after allogeneic stem cell transplantation. Only a few counts were recorded for this clonotype. The CDR3 runs to 14 residues. V lost 5 bases and J 0 bases, leaving 8 bases between the germline ends. Germline V lookup: CDR1 SEHNR, CDR2 FQNEAQ (reference sequence). Using its own MiXCR run on the RT-PCR reads, TCRdb lists one record per CDR3 protein. The data show over 150,000 distinct CDR3 sequences, with 41% seen just once and 33% held by the top ten. The clonotype was recovered from a human donor who was either an allogeneic HSCT recipient or a stem cell or donor lymphocyte infusion donor (not recorded which). It is not recorded whose cells these are; they may come from a transplant donor. This chain uses TRBV7-9 with TRBJ1-5, with a tentative D call TRBD1 (6 bases). Sequenced: blood, either unsorted or a sorted T cell fraction (not recorded which). The CDR3 DNA reads as TGTGCCAGCAGCACGGACAGTAGCAATCAGCCCCAGCATTTT. Its translation is CASSTDSSNQPQHF.